This is a list of T cell receptor beta chains from one sample in a study of cytomegalovirus exposure and HLA in healthy donors. The assay was immunoSEQ multiplex PCR, and TCRdb's table has in-frame clones only and misses some. Of fewer than 150,000 clones in the sample, around 82% were seen once. Specimen: PBMCs. The receptors shown here come from a man aged 35 to 55 in good health and CMV-seropositive. Both conserved end residues are part of each CDR3. The D gene is left open where the match is weak. A row's size may be missing; if present it is once, few, many or a size class.

V gene	J gene	clone size	D gene	CDR3 DNA	CDR3 protein
TRBV5-1	TRBJ1-3	-	-	TGCGCCAGCAGCTTGGGCCCTCAGGGCTCTGGAAACACCATATATTTT	CASSLGPQGSGNTIYF
TRBV6-5	TRBJ2-1	-	-	TGTGCCAGCAGTTACCAGACTAGTTGGTCCAATGAGCAGTTCTTC	CASSYQTSWSNEQFF
TRBV7-9	TRBJ2-2	-	-	TGTGCCAGCAGCTTAGGGAGGGGGCGCGGCGGGGAGCTGTTTTTT	CASSLGRGRGGELFF
TRBV6-5	TRBJ2-2	-	-	TGTGCCAGCAGTTTAACAGCAACCGGGGAGCTGTTTTTT	CASSLTATGELFF
TRBV11-3	TRBJ1-1	-	TRBD1	TGTGCCAGCAGCTTGGGACAGGGCTACACTGAAGCTTTCTTT	CASSLGQGYTEAFF
TRBV5-1	TRBJ2-7	-	-	TGCGCCAGCAGCTTGGGGACAAGTCCGTCCTACGAGCAGTACTTC	CASSLGTSPSYEQYF
TRBV7-9	TRBJ2-5	-	-	TGTGCCAGCAGCTCCTCGGGGTTAGAGACCCAGTACTTC	CASSSSGLETQYF
TRBV19	TRBJ2-3	few	-	TGTGCCAGTAGTATCTCGGGCACAGATACGCAGTATTTT	CASSISGTDTQYF
TRBV5-1	TRBJ1-1	-	-	TGCGCCAGCAGCTTTGAGGCGGTGAACACTGAAGCTTTCTTT	CASSFEAVNTEAFF
TRBV11-1	TRBJ2-3	once	-	TGTGCCAGCAGCCCCGGAGGGAGCACAGATACGCAGTATTTT	CASSPGGSTDTQYF
TRBV15	TRBJ1-1	-	-	TGTGCCACCAGCAGAGATCTCTTTGGAGACGGGATGAACACTGAAGCTTTCTTT	CATSRDLFGDGMNTEAFF
TRBV4-2	TRBJ1-3	-	TRBD1	TGTGCCAGCAGCCAAGAACGTACAGGGGACTCTGGAAACACCATATATTTT	CASSQERTGDSGNTIYF
TRBV7-7	TRBJ2-7	once	TRBD2	TGTGCTAGCAGCTTTCGGGAGGGTACCTCCTACGAGCAGTACTTC	CASSFREGTSYEQYF
TRBV7-8	TRBJ1-5	-	-	TGTGCCAGCAGCAAGTACAGGGCCCGCAATCAGCCCCAGCATTTT	CASSKYRARNQPQHF
TRBV7-6	TRBJ2-7	-	TRBD1	TGTGCCAGCAGCTTAGGTAGGGGGCCCTACGAGCAGTACTTC	CASSLGRGPYEQYF
TRBV9	TRBJ1-4	-	-	TGTGCCAGCAGCGTGGACAGCTCAACTAATGAAAAACTGTTTTTT	CASSVDSSTNEKLFF
TRBV5-1	TRBJ2-1	-	TRBD2	TGCGCCAGCAGCCTTCTAGCGGGGGGGCTCAATGAGCAGTTCTTC	CASSLLAGGLNEQFF
TRBV4-3	TRBJ2-5	-	-	TGCGCCAGCAGCCGCGGACAGCAAGAGACCCAGTACTTC	CASSRGQQETQYF
TRBV4-3	TRBJ2-2	once	TRBD2	TGCGCCAGCAGCCAAGAAGGACTAGCGGGGGGGCCGGCCGGGGAGCTGTTTTTT	CASSQEGLAGGPAGELFF
TRBV29-1	TRBJ2-7	once	TRBD1	TGCAGCGGGTCGACAGGGGTTGACTACGAGCAGTACTTC	CSGSTGVDYEQYF
TRBV14	TRBJ1-2	-	-	TGTGCCAGCAGCCTTTTATCGGGCAGTCCCGGACAAGCTAACTATGGCTACACCTTC	CASSLLSGSPGQANYGYTF
TRBV6-1	TRBJ2-7	-	-	TGTGCCAGCAGAACCGGGACACTCAGATACGAGCAGTACTTC	CASRTGTLRYEQYF
TRBV29-1	TRBJ1-2	once	TRBD1	TGCAGCGTTACAGGGGATAACGGCTACACCTTC	CSVTGDNGYTF